This T cell receptor (beta chain) came from a study of radiation and T cells in renal cell carcinoma (dated by TCRdb to the early 2020s). Looking at the study overall: Samples came from a clinical trial, in which primary renal cell carcinomas received 15 Gy stereotactic body radiation therapy followed by nephrectomy 4 weeks later. In total, 50 to 60 samples underwent TCR beta sequencing: around 25 tumors plus 27 peripheral blood samples. Across all 53 samples, 4,000,000 or so unique CDR3 nucleotide sequences encoding some 3,000,000 unique CDR3 amino acid sequences were identified.

In the paper's terms, the time point label means: blood 2 weeks post-SBRT. Read against the paper, the sample's treatment or condition label means: 15 Gy SBRT to primary tumor, nephrectomy 4 weeks later. To follow tumor-enriched clonotypes, peripheral blood was collected serially from radiation-treated patients at baseline and again at 2 weeks and 4 weeks after SBRT. Every patient had renal cell carcinoma of clear cell pathology. Genomic DNA for TCR sequencing was prepared using the QIAamp DNA Blood Mini Kit (Qiagen). Samples were included in the analyses only if all quality control checks were passed. Counted from cysteine to phenylalanine, this CDR3 has 17 amino acids. Here the CDR3 DNA is all that survives: 51 bases in frame from base 1. The germline V gene encodes CDR1 SGHDT and CDR2 YYEEEE. The V end gives up 4 bases and the J end 2 bases, leaving 12 bases in the junction not matched to a gene.

General findings and caveats noted by the study authors: The single-armed trial design could not address effects of radiation dose or scheduling on the TCR repertoire. Changes in the blood repertoire were not tracked past 4 weeks after treatment. Because pretreatment tumor biopsies were not available, the baseline intratumoral presence of clonotypes could not be determined. In blood, the top tumor clonotypes increased between baseline and 2 weeks post-radiation and then shrank by 4 weeks, which suggests that tumor-resident clones expanded only transiently.

TCR beta libraries were generated from genomic DNA with the immunoSEQ kit, following the manufacturer's recommendations. To prepare libraries, a first multiplex PCR with proprietary primers was run, followed by a second PCR that added unique barcodes, and a bead cleanup was done after each round. Each sample batch included a kit-provided positive control reaction and a negative control reaction. The final libraries were assessed on an Agilent 4200 TapeStation D1000 ScreenTape, pooled by volume, and quantified by qPCR. An Illumina NextSeq500 fitted with a MidOutput 150-cycle cartridge performed the sequencing, running 156 Read1 cycles and 15 Index1 cycles with the kit's custom primers. The pooled library was loaded at 0.9 to 1 pM with a roughly 20% PhiX control spike-in. Per the original workflow: Vendor-processed data were analyzed in R, and a clonotype was defined as all T cells sharing the same CDR3 nucleotide sequence. In the clone abundance analyses, frequencies were normalized to the 10,000 most abundant clones in each sample. Public T cell clones, which averaged fewer than five per sample, were excluded before analysis. An abundance difference of at least 32-fold between compartments was the criterion for calling clonotypes tumor-enriched or baseline blood-enriched. A beta-binomial differential abundance model was used to identify clonotypes that were expanded or contracted between blood time points. The Baroni-Urbani and Buser coefficient was used to measure tumor-blood repertoire similarity, and groups were compared with two-tailed Wilcoxon tests in R. The table comes from immuneACCESS by way of TCRdb, which keeps in-frame sequences with V and J called. Part of the clones is missing from these tables; in studies checked, under half for an unresolved V gene and the rest for unknown reasons. That table supplies the V and J calls and clone size; D and trimming were determined from the DNA. Present in this sample are some 70,000 clones, about four fifths of which were seen just once. The ten largest clones represent roughly 6.3% of the sample.

As for this clone: Its target antigen remains unknown. No much larger clone exists at a distance of one base, and base qualities are not known.

The sequenced sample was blood, obtained from a patient whose treatment included radiotherapy and nephrectomy. This receptor was taken from a man between 60 and 75 years old with renal cell carcinoma. The V and J genes are TRBV5-6 and TRBJ1-2, and 9 junction bases match TRBD1. The CDR3 is CASSDRDRERGNYGYTF. The nucleotide sequence reads TGTGCCAGCAGCGACCGGGACAGGGAGCGGGGGAACTATGGCTACACCTTC.